This TCR beta chain was captured in a study of blood T cell repertoires in COVID-19. Study summary: COVID-19 samples collected from the United States, Italy and Spain covered acute and convalescent phases. PBMCs, B-cell-depleted T cells, or T cells provided the cDNA or gDNA that made up the material.

The V gene end was trimmed by 2 bases and the J gene end by 7 bases; junction bases not matched to a gene: 15. Germline CDR1 is KGHDR and CDR2 is SFDVKD. The CDR3 loop spans 17 amino acids. Methods used by the authors: Amplifying reference gene primers gave estimates of nucleated cell counts. Clones were read by immunoSEQ multiplex PCR, and TCRdb kept only the in-frame ones, dropping some. V and J calls and clone size follow that table, whereas D and trimming were derived from the DNA. The sample has 180,000 or so clones, roughly 81% seen once; the top ten hold roughly 7.1%. The source is a man aged 40-50 years who had recovered from COVID-19. The sequenced sample was peripheral blood. This sequence joins TRBV24-1 and TRBJ2-5; the match to TRBD2 covers 7 bases. The CDR3 DNA is TGTGCCACCAGTGATTCTCTCCGGGACTACCCACCAGGGACCCAGTACTTC. Translated: CATSDSLRDYPPGTQYF.